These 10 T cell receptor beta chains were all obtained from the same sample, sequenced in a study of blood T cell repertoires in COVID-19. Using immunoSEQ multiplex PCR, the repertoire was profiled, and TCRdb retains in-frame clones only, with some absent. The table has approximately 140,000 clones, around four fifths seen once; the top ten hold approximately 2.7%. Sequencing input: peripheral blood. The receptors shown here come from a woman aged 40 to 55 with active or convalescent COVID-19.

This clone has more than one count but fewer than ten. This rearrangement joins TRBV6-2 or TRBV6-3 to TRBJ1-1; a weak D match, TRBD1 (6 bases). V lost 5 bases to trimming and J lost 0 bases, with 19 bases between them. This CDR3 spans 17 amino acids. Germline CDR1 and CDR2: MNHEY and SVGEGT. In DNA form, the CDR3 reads TGTGCCAGCAGTAAGACGGACAGATCTTACATGAACACTGAAGCTTTCTTT. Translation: CASSKTDRSYMNTEAFF.

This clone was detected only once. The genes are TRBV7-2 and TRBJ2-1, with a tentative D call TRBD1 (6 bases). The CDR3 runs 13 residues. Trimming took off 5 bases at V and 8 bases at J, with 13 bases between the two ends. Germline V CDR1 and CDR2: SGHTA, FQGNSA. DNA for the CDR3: TGTGCCAGCAGCCACTCACAGGGCGATGAGCAGTTCTTC. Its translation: CASSHSQGDEQFF.

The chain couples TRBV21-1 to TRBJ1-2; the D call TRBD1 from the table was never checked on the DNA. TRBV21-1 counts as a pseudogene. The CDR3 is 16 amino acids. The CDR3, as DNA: TGTGCCAGCAGCAAAGGGACCTGGGGGCCTAACTATGGCTACACCTTC. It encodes CASSKGTWGPNYGYTF.

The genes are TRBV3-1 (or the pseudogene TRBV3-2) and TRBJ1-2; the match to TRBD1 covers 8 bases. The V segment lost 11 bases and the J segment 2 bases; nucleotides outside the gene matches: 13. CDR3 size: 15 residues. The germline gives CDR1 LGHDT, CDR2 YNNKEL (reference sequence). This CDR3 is CASRLQGGENYGYTF. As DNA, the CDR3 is TGTGCCTCACGCCTACAGGGGGGGGAAAACTATGGCTACACCTTC.

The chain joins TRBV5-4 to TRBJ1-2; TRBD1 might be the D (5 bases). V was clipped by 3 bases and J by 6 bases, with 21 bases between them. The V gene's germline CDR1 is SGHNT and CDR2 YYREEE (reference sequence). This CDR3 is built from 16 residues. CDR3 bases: TGTGCCAGCAGCTCGGCCCTAGTCAGGGTAGCACATGGCTACACCTTC. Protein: CASSSALVRVAHGYTF.

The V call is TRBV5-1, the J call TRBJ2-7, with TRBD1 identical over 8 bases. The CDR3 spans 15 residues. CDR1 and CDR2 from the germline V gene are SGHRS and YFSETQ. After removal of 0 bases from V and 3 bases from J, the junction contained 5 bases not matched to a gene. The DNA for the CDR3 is TGCGCCAGCAGCTTGGGAGGACAGGGAATCTACGAGCAGTACTTC. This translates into CASSLGGQGIYEQYF. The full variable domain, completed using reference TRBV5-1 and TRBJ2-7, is KAGVTQTPRYLIKTRGQQVTLSCSPISGHRSVSWYQQTPGQGLQFLFEYFSETQRNKGNFPGRFSGRQFSNSRSEMNVSTLELGDSALYLCASSLGGQGIYEQYFGPGTRLTVT.

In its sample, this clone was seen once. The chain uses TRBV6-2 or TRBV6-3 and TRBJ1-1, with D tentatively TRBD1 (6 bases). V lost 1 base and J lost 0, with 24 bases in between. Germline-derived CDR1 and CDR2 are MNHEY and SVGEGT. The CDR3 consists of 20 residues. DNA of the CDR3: TGTGCCAGCAGTTACTTTCACTCCACAGGGAAAGTCGGTCTGAACACTGAAGCTTTCTTT. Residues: CASSYFHSTGKVGLNTEAFF.

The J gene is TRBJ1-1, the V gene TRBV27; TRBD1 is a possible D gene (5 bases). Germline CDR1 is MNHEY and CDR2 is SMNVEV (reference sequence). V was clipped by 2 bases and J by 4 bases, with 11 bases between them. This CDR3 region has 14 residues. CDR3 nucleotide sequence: TGTGCCAGCAGTTTAGGGGGGTTCGGCACTGAAGCTTTCTTT. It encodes CASSLGGFGTEAFF.

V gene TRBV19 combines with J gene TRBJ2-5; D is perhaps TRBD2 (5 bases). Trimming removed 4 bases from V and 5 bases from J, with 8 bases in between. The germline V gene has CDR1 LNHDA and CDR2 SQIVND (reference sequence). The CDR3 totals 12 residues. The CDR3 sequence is CASSKERETQYF. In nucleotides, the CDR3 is TGTGCCAGTAGTAAAGAGCGGGAGACCCAGTACTTC.

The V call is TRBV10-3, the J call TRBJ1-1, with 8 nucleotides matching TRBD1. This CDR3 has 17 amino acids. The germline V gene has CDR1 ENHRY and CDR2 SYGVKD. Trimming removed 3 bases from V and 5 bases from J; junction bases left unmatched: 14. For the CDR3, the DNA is TGTGCCATCAGTGACACTTCAGCGGACAGGGCGTTTACTGAAGCTTTCTTT. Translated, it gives CAISDTSADRAFTEAFF.